This T cell receptor beta chain was recovered during a study of blood T cell repertoires in COVID-19. Across the study: COVID-19 samples from acute and convalescent phases originated in the United States, Italy and Spain. From T cells, B-cell-depleted T cells, or PBMCs came the material, which was cDNA or gDNA.

Living in 25 or so US areas, the participants were between roughly 18 and 90 years of age. Methods used by the authors: Quantification of nucleated cells was approximated via reference gene primer amplification. Profiling relied on immunoSEQ multiplex PCR, and the TCRdb table lists in-frame clones only, not all of them. That table is the source of V, J and clone size, and D and trimming were worked out from the DNA. Of 200,000 or so clones in the sample, roughly nine tenths are singletons; the top ten hold over 2%. CDR3 length: 13 amino acids. Germline assignment: CDR1 SGHAT and CDR2 FQNNGV. V shed 5 bases and J 8 bases; nucleotides not matched to a gene: 6.

The clonotype comes from a woman aged 35 to 49 with acute COVID-19. Sequences were obtained from PBMCs or T cells enriched from blood (not recorded which). The J gene is TRBJ1-2, the V gene TRBV11-2, with 9 bases aligning to TRBD1. CDR3 protein: CASSKTGGKGYTF. For the CDR3, the DNA is TGTGCCAGCAGCAAAACAGGGGGCAAAGGCTACACCTTC. The variable domain in full, with the rest retrieved from reference TRBV11-2 and TRBJ1-2, is EAGVAQSPRYKIIEKRQSVAFWCNPISGHATLYWYQQILGQGPKLLIQFQNNGVVDDSQLPKDRFSAERLKGVDSTLKIQPAKLEDSAVYLCASSKTGGKGYTFGSGTRLTVV.